This paragraph reports one TCR beta chain. Seattle patients were enrolled while actively infected and followed longitudinally. This sample stems from a study of blood T cell repertoires in COVID-19. Background on the study: Donors in the United States, Italy and Spain gave samples during acute or convalescent COVID-19. From T cells, B-cell-depleted T cells, or PBMCs came the material, which was cDNA or gDNA.

Per the authors' pipeline: Reference gene primer amplification gave estimated nucleated cell counts. Measured with immunoSEQ multiplex PCR; TCRdb has only the in-frame clones, and not every one. D and trimming were read from the DNA, whereas the V and J calls and clone size are those reported in that table. The table records about 93,000 clones, about nine tenths of them present only once. This clonotype was sampled from a man aged 60 to 69 with COVID-19, enrolled during active disease. Material for sequencing was peripheral blood.

The CDR3 nucleotides are TGTGCCAGCACCTATTCCGGGTCCTACGAGCAGTACTTC. It encodes CASTYSGSYEQYF. The V call is TRBV7-8, the J call TRBJ2-7; D gene uncertain. Germline lookup yields CDR1 SGHVS and CDR2 FQNEAQ. CDR3 length equals 13 residues. The V end lost 7 bases, the J end lost 1 base, and 11 bases lay between the germline ends.